The T cell receptor beta chain described here comes from a study of graft-versus-host responses after intestinal transplantation. Germline V gives CDR1 MDHEN, CDR2 SYDVKM. With 6 bases clipped from V and 1 base from J, the junction kept 9 bases outside the gene matches. The CDR3 has 16 amino acids. Sequenced by immunoSEQ multiplex PCR; TCRdb stores in-frame clones only, minus some. The sample shows roughly 40,000 clones, about 90% of them seen only once. This chain joins TRBV28 and TRBJ2-4; TRBD1 matches 7 bases. Source: PBMCs, taken 300 to 320 days after intestinal transplant. This receptor was obtained from a human patient who received an intestinal transplant, so some T cells may come from the graft donor. The CDR3, as DNA: TGTGCCAGCAGGCGTAGGGGGCAAGGGGCCAAAAACATTCAGTACTTC. This encodes CASRRRGQGAKNIQYF.